The next 27 T cell receptor beta chains were all read from a single sample in a study of siplizumab effects on memory and regulatory T cells. The antigens for these receptors are not known. Cells from the mixed lymphocyte reaction underwent coculture for under 7 days at 37 degrees C. TCRdb's table, derived via immunoSEQ multiplex PCR, lists solely in-frame clones and lacks some. The table has about 10,000 clones, roughly 45% seen once; the top ten hold over 8.5%. The sample was CFSE-low (dividing) CD8+ T cells sorted from an allogeneic mixed lymphocyte reaction. Receptor source: a human donor in good health; the cells came from an allogeneic mixed lymphocyte reaction.

This chain uses TRBV27 with TRBJ2-1; 10 nucleotides match TRBD2. Germline-derived CDR1 and CDR2 are MNHEY and SMNVEV (reference sequence). The J segment lost 6 bases and the V segment lost 5 bases, leaving 10 bases of the junction unmatched. The CDR3 loop spans 16 amino acids. CDR3 amino acids: CASSLPPGLASNEQFF. In DNA, the CDR3 is TGTGCCAGCAGTCTACCTCCGGGACTAGCGAGCAATGAGCAGTTCTTC.

This clone is labeled as medium-sized. This chain joins TRBV11-3 and TRBJ2-5, with a possible D match to TRBD2 (7 bases). The CDR3 covers 14 residues. Germline V gene sequence: CDR1 SGHNT, CDR2 YENEEA. Trimming cost V 0 bases and J 5 bases, with 10 bases left between them. The CDR3 loop is CASSLEGGPETQYF. The DNA for the CDR3 is TGTGCCAGCAGCTTAGAGGGGGGGCCTGAGACCCAGTACTTC.

The V and J genes are TRBV7-9 and TRBJ2-7, with TRBD1 matching 8 bases. The trim removed 5 bases at V and 3 bases at J, leaving 9 bases unmatched. The germline gives CDR1 SEHNR, CDR2 FQNEAQ (reference sequence). The CDR3 totals 15 residues. In nucleotides, the CDR3 is TGTGCCAGCAGCACGGAGACAGGGGTTGGCTACGAGCAGTACTTC. Translated: CASSTETGVGYEQYF.

In its sample, this clone was seen a few times. The DNA for the CDR3 is TGTGCCAGCAGTTTATCCGGCACGTATGGCTACACCTTC. Residues: CASSLSGTYGYTF. The rearrangement uses TRBV6-1 and TRBJ1-2; D unresolved. From germline, CDR1 is MNHNS and CDR2 SASEGT. The CDR3 loop spans 13 amino acids. The V end was cut by 5 bases, the J end by 5 bases, with 12 bases between.

CDR3 sequence: CASVGLAGTGELFF. CDR3 bases: TGTGCCAGCGTCGGACTAGCGGGGACCGGGGAGCTGTTTTTT. V gene TRBV6-6 combines with J gene TRBJ2-2, with 12 bases fitting TRBD2. Germline V CDR1 and CDR2: MNHNY, SVGAGI (reference sequence). The CDR3 loop spans 14 amino acids. V dropped 8 bases and J dropped 5; count of bases not matched to a gene: 3.

This chain joins TRBV30 and TRBJ1-3, with 7 bases aligning to TRBD1. The CDR3 runs to 14 residues. CDR1 and CDR2 (germline): GTSNPN, SVGIG (reference sequence). The junction had 6 bases not matched to a gene; V was cut back by 3 bases and J by 4 bases. The CDR3 sequence is CAWRKGTDGNTIYF. The CDR3 region has the DNA TGTGCCTGGAGAAAAGGGACAGACGGAAACACCATATATTTT.

The rearrangement links TRBV6-1 to TRBJ2-1; D is ambiguous. The CDR3 is made up of 16 amino acids. The V end lost 0 bases, the J end lost 2 bases, and 11 bases lay between the germline ends. The germline CDR1 and CDR2 sequences are MNHNS and SASEGT. The CDR3 DNA is TGTGCCAGCAGTGAAGCGATAGGGTTCACCTACAATGAGCAGTTCTTC. Translated, it gives CASSEAIGFTYNEQFF.

This chain joins TRBV4-3 and TRBJ2-7; D might be TRBD1 (6 bases). The CDR3 totals 16 residues. The germline CDR1 and CDR2 sequences are LGHNA and YSLEER. The ends were cut back, 6 bases at V and 3 bases at J, with 21 bases in the middle. CDR3 region: CASSQFDQGLGYEQYF. The CDR3 coding sequence is TGCGCCAGCAGTCAATTCGACCAGGGGCTGGGCTACGAGCAGTACTTC.

The rearrangement joins TRBV6-5 to TRBJ2-7; D might be TRBD1 or TRBD2, each matching 5 bases. There are 15 residues in the CDR3. The germline CDR1 and CDR2 sequences are MNHEY and SVGAGI. Trimming left V 6 bases short and J 0 bases short, with 15 bases between. The CDR3 loop is CASSLRGLSSYEQYF. Here the CDR3 DNA reads TGTGCCAGCAGCCTCCGGGGCCTAAGCTCCTACGAGCAGTACTTC.

The DNA for the CDR3 is TGTGCCAGCAGCGTATTTCCTGACGCAGACTCCTACAATGAGCAGTTCTTC. Its protein is CASSVFPDADSYNEQFF. The V gene is TRBV9, the J gene TRBJ2-1; D is unresolved. Deletions cut 1 base from V and 0 bases from J, with 14 bases between. Germline CDR1 reads SGDLS; CDR2 reads YYNGEE. This CDR3 comprises 17 residues.

This clone has a handful of counts. This rearrangement joins TRBV7-9 to TRBJ1-6; 7 bases fit TRBD1. The CDR3 runs 16 residues. The germline V gene has CDR1 SEHNR and CDR2 FQNEAQ (reference sequence). The V gene end was trimmed by 5 bases and the J gene end by 5 bases; junction bases not matched to a gene: 9. The CDR3 bases are TGTGCCAGCAGCCGCGAGGGGGCATGGGATAATTCACCCCTCCACTTT. This codes for CASSREGAWDNSPLHF.

In its sample, this clone was seen a few times. The rearrangement uses TRBV7-3 and TRBJ2-1; 11 nucleotides line up with TRBD2. Germline CDR1 SGHTA, CDR2 FQGTGA. This CDR3 is built from 15 residues. With 5 bases clipped from V and 8 bases from J, the junction kept 8 bases outside the gene matches. CDR3 bases: TGTGCCAGCAGCGTACTAGCGGGGGCCGGGGATGAGCAGTTCTTC. This translates into CASSVLAGAGDEQFF. The variable domain in full, with the rest retrieved from reference TRBV7-3 and TRBJ2-1, is GAGVSQTPSNKVTEKGKYVELRCDPISGHTALYWYRQSLGQGPEFLIYFQGTGAADDSGLPNDRFFAVRPEGSVSTLKIQRTERGDSAVYLCASSVLAGAGDEQFFGPGTRLTVL.

The rearrangement links TRBV21-1 to TRBJ1-6. TRBV21-1 constitutes a pseudogene. CDR3 length equals 13 residues. The CDR3 here is CASTGGTNSPLHF. The CDR3 region has the DNA TGTGCCAGCACGGGTGGGACTAATTCACCCCTCCACTTT.

The rearrangement uses TRBV9 and TRBJ2-7; unclear D gene. Germline CDR1 SGDLS, CDR2 YYNGEE. The CDR3 has 15 amino acids. V was shortened by 0 bases and J by 0 bases, with 10 bases between the two germline ends. The CDR3 sequence is CASSVGSSRSYEQYF. The CDR3 bases are TGTGCCAGCAGCGTAGGGTCCAGCCGCTCCTACGAGCAGTACTTC.

By its share, this clone is medium-sized. J is TRBJ1-2 and V is TRBV7-7; unclear D gene. Trimming shortened V by 5 bases and J by 4 bases, and 17 bases separated the two germline ends. This CDR3 has 15 residues. Germline V lookup: CDR1 SSHAT, CDR2 FNYEAQ (reference sequence). The DNA of the CDR3 is TGTGCCAGCAGCAAACTCAACCCGACACCCTATGGCTACACCTTC. Protein product: CASSKLNPTPYGYTF.

The chain combines TRBV18 with TRBJ1-1; D unresolved. The CDR3 has 13 amino acids. Germline values: CDR1 KGHSH, CDR2 LQKENI. Trimming left V 6 bases short and J 6 bases short, with 14 bases between. This CDR3 is CASSSDGVAEAFF. Written as DNA, the CDR3 is TGTGCCAGCTCTTCAGACGGGGTGGCTGAAGCTTTCTTT.

Sample share makes this clone medium-sized. The chain combines TRBV2 with TRBJ1-1; 8 nucleotides align to TRBD1. The CDR3 totals 13 residues. Germline CDR1 and CDR2: SNHLY and FYNNEI. V trimming: 6 bases; J trimming: 6 bases; junction bases outside the gene matches: 6. In DNA form, the CDR3 reads TGTGCCAGCAGGGGGGGACAGGCCTCTGAAGCTTTCTTT. The encoded protein is CASRGGQASEAFF.

With respect to this clone: A much larger clone is a single base away; this may be a read error. V usage is TRBV6-1 and J usage is TRBJ1-2, with 7 bases identical to TRBD1. The CDR3 spans 14 residues. V trimming: 2 bases; J trimming: 10 bases; junction bases outside the gene matches: 10. Germline CDR1 is MNHNS and CDR2 is SASEGT. The CDR3 protein is CASSERRQGDDYTF. CDR3 sequence (DNA): TGTGCCAGCAGTGAACGCCGACAGGGTGACGACTACACCTTC.

This sequence joins TRBV10-2 and TRBJ2-7; 7 bases line up with TRBD2. In germline, CDR1 is WSHSY, CDR2 SAAADI. The CDR3 consists of 14 residues. Trimming at V came to 6 bases and at J to 4 bases, leaving 9 bases not matched to a gene. The CDR3 DNA sequence: TGCGCCAGCAGCCAAGGACTAGAGGTGTACGAGCAGTACTTC. It translates to CASSQGLEVYEQYF.

This clone was detected many times. The rearrangement links TRBV11-2 to TRBJ2-7; 9 bases line up with TRBD2. J was trimmed by 7 bases and V by 6 bases; bases with no gene match: 13. In germline, CDR1 is SGHAT, CDR2 FQNNGV. The CDR3 has 15 residues. Written as DNA, the CDR3 is TGTGCCAGCAGGCGTGCTGCGGGGGGGTTTGGAGAGCAGTACTTC. It is translated as CASRRAAGGFGEQYF.

Note on this clone: One end of the junction does not line up with germline, which may come from a read error. This sequence joins TRBV7-3 and TRBJ2-2, with a tentative D call TRBD2 (7 bases). Germline CDR1 and CDR2: SGHTA and FQGTGA. The CDR3 is 15 residues long. DNA for the CDR3: TGTGCCAGCAGCCCACGGGGGGCGGGACACCGGGGAGCTGTTTTT. Translation gives CASSPRGAGHRGAVF.

This clone was picked up many times. This chain uses TRBV11-2 with TRBJ2-7; D possibly uses TRBD1 or TRBD2 (5 bases each). The V gene lost 1 base and the J gene lost 6 bases, with 10 bases spanning the gap. The germline V gene has CDR1 SGHAT and CDR2 FQNNGV. The CDR3 contains 13 residues. CDR3 region: CASSLGRGTEQYF. DNA for the CDR3: TGTGCCAGCAGCTTAGGGAGAGGGACCGAGCAGTACTTC.

This chain connects TRBV6-5 to TRBJ1-2, with no clear D. Trimming stripped 0 bases from V and 0 bases from J, with 8 bases between. CDR1 is MNHEY and CDR2 is SVGAGI in the germline V gene. This CDR3 spans 15 amino acids. The CDR3 loop is CASSYSLATNYGYTF. The CDR3 nucleotides are TGTGCCAGCAGTTACTCTCTAGCCACTAACTATGGCTACACCTTC.

With regard to this clone: A much more abundant neighbour one base away suggests this may be a read error. The chain carries TRBV4-3 and TRBJ2-7, with D tentatively TRBD2 (6 bases). CDR1 and CDR2 from the germline V gene are LGHNA and YSLEER. The CDR3 runs 14 residues. Deletions cut 0 bases from V and 9 bases from J, with 15 bases between. This CDR3 is CASSQDLGGNGQYF. The CDR3 region has the DNA TGCGCCAGCAGCCAAGATCTGGGAGGTAACGGGCAGTACTTC.

Only a few counts were recorded for this clone. The V and J genes are TRBV15 and TRBJ1-2; possibly TRBD1 for D (5 bases). CDR3 length equals 13 residues. The germline V and J ends were trimmed by 4 bases and 4 bases, with 10 bases remaining between them. Germline V gene sequence: CDR1 LNHNV, CDR2 YYDKDF (reference sequence). The CDR3 spells CATSTTGPYGYTF. In DNA, the CDR3 is TGTGCCACCAGCACAACAGGCCCCTATGGCTACACCTTC.

The V gene is TRBV7-9, the J gene TRBJ1-4; 10 bases are a match to TRBD1. J gave up 8 bases and V 5 bases, and 11 bases lay outside the gene matches. Germline-derived CDR1 and CDR2 are SEHNR and FQNEAQ (reference sequence). CDR3 length: 16 residues. The CDR3 reads CASSETRQGANEKLFF. In nucleotides, the CDR3 is TGTGCCAGCAGCGAGACTAGACAGGGGGCGAACGAAAAACTGTTTTTT.

In this sample, this clone is medium-sized (0.01 to 0.1%). Other DNA sequences within the sample encode an identical CDR3. CDR3 sequence (DNA): TGCGCCAGCAGCTTGGAGGGCTACGAGCAGTACTTC. This translates into CASSLEGYEQYF. The chain links TRBV5-1 to TRBJ2-7; D is ambiguous. CDR1 is SGHRS and CDR2 is YFSETQ in the germline V gene. This CDR3 is 12 amino acids long. The V end was cut by 0 bases, the J end by 3 bases, with 4 bases between.